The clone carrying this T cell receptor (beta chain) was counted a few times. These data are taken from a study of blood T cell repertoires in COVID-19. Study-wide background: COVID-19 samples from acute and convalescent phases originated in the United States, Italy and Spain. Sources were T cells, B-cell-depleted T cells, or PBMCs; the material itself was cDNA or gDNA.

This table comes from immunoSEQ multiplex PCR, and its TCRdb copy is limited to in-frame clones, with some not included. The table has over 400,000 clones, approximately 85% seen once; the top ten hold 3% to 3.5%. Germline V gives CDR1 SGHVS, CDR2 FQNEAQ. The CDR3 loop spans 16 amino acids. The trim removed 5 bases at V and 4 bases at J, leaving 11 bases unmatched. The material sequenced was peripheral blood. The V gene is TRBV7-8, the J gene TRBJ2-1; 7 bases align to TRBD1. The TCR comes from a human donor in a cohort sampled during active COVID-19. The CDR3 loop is CASSLAPGQSYNEQFF. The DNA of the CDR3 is TGTGCCAGCAGCCTCGCACCGGGACAGTCTTACAATGAGCAGTTCTTC.